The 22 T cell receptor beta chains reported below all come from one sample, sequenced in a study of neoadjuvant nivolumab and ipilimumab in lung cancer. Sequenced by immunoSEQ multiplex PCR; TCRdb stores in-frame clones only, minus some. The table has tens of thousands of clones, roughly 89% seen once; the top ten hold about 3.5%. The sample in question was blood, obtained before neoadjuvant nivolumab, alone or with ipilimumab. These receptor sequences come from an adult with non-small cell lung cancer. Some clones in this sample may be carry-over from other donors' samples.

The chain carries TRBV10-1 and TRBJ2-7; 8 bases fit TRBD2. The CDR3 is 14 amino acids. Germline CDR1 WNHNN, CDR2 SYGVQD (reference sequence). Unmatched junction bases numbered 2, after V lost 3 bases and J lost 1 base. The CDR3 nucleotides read TGCGCCAGCAGTGATACTAGCGGTTCCTACGAGCAGTACTTC. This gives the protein CASSDTSGSYEQYF.

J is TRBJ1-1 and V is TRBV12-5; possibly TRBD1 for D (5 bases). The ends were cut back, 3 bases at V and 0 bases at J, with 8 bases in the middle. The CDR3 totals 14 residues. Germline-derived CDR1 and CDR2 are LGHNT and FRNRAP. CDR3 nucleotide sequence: TGTGCTAGTGGTTTCGGGACTCTGAACACTGAAGCTTTCTTT. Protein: CASGFGTLNTEAFF.

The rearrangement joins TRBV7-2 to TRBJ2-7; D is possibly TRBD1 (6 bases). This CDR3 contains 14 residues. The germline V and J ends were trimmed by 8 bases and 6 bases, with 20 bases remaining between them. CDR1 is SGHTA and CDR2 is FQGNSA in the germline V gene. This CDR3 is CASATTGTSGEQYF. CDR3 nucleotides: TGTGCCAGCGCAACCACCGGGACAAGTGGCGAGCAGTACTTC.

CDR3 protein: CASSPRDSYGYTF. The CDR3 nucleotides are TGTGCCAGCAGCCCTCGGGACAGCTATGGCTACACCTTC. This chain links TRBV7-2 with TRBJ1-2; 7 positions match TRBD1. The junction had 4 bases not matched to a gene; V was cut back by 5 bases and J by 4 bases. The CDR3 extends over 13 amino acids. CDR1 is SGHTA and CDR2 is FQGNSA in the germline V gene.

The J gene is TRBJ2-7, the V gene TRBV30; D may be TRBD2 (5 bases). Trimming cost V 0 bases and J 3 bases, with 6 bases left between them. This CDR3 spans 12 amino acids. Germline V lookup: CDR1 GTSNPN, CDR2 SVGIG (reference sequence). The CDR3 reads CAWSVSDYEQYF. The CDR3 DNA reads TGTGCCTGGAGTGTTAGCGACTACGAGCAGTACTTC. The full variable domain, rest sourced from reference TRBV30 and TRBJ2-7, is SQTIHQWPATLVQPVGSPLSLECTVEGTSNPNLYWYRQAAGRGLQLLFYSVGIGQISSEVPQNLSASRPQDRQFILSSKKLLLSDSGFYLCAWSVSDYEQYFGPGTRLTVT.

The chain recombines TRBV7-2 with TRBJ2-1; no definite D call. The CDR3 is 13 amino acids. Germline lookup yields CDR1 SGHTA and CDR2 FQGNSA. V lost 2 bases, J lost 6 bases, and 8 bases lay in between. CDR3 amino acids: CASSLWRLNEQFF. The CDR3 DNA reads TGTGCCAGCAGCTTATGGAGACTCAATGAGCAGTTCTTC.

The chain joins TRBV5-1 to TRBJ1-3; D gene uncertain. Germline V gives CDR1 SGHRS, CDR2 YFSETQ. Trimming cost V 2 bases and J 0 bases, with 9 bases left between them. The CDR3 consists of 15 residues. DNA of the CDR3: TGCGCCAGCAGCTTAACAGCGCACTCTGGAAACACCATATATTTT. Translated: CASSLTAHSGNTIYF.

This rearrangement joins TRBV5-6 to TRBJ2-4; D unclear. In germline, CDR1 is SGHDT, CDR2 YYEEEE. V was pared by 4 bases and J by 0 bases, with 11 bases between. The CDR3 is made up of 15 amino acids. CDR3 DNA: TGTGCCAGCAGCCTGACCTTACTAGCCAAAAACATTCAGTACTTC. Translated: CASSLTLLAKNIQYF.

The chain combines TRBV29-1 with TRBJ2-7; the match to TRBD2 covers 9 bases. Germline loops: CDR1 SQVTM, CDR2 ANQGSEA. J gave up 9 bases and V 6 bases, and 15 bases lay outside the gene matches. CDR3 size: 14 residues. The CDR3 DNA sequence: TGCAGCGTAACCGCGACTAGCGGAAGAGCGCTGCAGTACTTC. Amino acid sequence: CSVTATSGRALQYF.

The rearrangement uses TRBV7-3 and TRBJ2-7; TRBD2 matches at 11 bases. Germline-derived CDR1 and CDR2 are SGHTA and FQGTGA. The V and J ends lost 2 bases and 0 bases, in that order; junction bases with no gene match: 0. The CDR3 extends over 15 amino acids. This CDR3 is CASSLGTSGSYEQYF. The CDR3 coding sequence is TGTGCCAGCAGCTTAGGGACTAGCGGCTCCTACGAGCAGTACTTC. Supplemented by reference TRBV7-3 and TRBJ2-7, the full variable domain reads GAGVSQTPSNKVTEKGKYVELRCDPISGHTALYWYRQSLGQGPEFLIYFQGTGAADDSGLPNDRFFAVRPEGSVSTLKIQRTERGDSAVYLCASSLGTSGSYEQYFGPGTRLTVT.

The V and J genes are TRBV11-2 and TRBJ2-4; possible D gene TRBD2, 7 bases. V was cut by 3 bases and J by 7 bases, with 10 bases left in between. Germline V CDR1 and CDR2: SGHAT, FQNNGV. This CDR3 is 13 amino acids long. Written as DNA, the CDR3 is TGTGCCAGCAGCTTGGGGGGGGCGAACATTCAGTACTTC. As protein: CASSLGGANIQYF.

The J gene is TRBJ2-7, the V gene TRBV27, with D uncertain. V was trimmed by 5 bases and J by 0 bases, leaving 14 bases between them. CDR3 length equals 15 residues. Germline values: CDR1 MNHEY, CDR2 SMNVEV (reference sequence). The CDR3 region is CASSTHGQSSYEQYF. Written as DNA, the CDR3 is TGTGCCAGCAGTACTCACGGGCAGAGCTCCTACGAGCAGTACTTC.

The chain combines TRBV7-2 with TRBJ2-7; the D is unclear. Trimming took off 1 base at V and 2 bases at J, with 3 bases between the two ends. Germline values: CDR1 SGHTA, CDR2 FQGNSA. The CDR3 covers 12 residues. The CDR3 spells CASSLDPYEQYF. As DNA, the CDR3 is TGTGCCAGCAGCTTAGACCCCTACGAGCAGTACTTC.

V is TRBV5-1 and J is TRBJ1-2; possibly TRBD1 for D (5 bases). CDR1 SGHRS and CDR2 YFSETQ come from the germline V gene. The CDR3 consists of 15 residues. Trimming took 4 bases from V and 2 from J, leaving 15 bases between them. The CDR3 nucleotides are TGCGCCAGCAGCCCTAGCAGGGTTATAAACTATGGCTACACCTTC. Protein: CASSPSRVINYGYTF.

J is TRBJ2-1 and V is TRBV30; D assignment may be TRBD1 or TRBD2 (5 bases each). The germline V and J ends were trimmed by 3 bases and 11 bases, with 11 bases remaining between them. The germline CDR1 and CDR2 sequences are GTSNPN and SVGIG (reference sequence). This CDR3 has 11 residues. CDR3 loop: CAWSLGPQQFF. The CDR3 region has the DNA TGTGCCTGGAGCCTGGGACCGCAGCAGTTCTTC.

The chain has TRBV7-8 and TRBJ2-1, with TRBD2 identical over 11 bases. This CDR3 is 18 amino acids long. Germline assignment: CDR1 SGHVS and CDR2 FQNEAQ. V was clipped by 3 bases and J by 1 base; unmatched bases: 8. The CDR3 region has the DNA TGTGCCAGCAGCTTCCGTCAGATAGCGGGAGGGTCCTACAATGAGCAGTTCTTC. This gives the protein CASSFRQIAGGSYNEQFF.

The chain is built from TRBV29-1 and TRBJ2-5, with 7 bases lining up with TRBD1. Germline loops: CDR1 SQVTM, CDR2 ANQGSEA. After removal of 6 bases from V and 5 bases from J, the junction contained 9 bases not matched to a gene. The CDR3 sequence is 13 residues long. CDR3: CSVGTVQRETQYF. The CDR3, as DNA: TGCAGCGTCGGGACAGTCCAAAGGGAGACCCAGTACTTC.

DNA for the CDR3: TGTGCCAGCAGCACCTGGACAGGGGGCACAGATACGCAGTATTTT. Translation: CASSTWTGGTDTQYF. The chain joins TRBV5-6 to TRBJ2-3, with 9 bases matching TRBD1. The length of the CDR3 is 15 residues. V lost 4 bases to trimming and J lost 1 base; unmatched junction nucleotides: 4. The V gene's germline CDR1 is SGHDT and CDR2 YYEEEE.

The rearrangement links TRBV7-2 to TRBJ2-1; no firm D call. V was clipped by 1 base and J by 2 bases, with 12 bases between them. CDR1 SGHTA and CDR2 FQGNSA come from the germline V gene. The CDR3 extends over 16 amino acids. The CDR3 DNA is TGTGCCAGCAGCTTAGGTCCAACAAGGCCCTACAATGAGCAGTTCTTC. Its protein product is CASSLGPTRPYNEQFF.

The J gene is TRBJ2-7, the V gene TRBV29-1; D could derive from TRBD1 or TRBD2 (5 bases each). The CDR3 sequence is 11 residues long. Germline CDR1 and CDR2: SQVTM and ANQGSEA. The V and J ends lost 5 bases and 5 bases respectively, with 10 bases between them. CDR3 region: CSVLGAHEQYF. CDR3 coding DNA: TGCAGCGTTCTCGGGGCCCACGAGCAGTACTTC.

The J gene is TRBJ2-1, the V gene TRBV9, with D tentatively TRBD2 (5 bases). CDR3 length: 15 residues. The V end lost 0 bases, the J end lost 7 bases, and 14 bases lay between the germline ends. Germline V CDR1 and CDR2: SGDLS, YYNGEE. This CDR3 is CASSVAIATVNEQFF. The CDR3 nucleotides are TGTGCCAGCAGCGTAGCAATAGCGACGGTTAATGAGCAGTTCTTC.

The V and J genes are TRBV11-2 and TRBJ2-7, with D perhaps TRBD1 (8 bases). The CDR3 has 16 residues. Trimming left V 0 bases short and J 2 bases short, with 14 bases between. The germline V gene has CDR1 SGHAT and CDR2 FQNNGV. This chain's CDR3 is CASSLDLQGGTYEQYF. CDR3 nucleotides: TGTGCCAGCAGCTTAGATCTACAGGGGGGGACCTACGAGCAGTACTTC.